This T cell receptor beta chain was found in a study of identical twins. Each CDR3 protein is one row after TCRdb ran MiXCR on the 5' RACE reads. This repertoire shows 450,000 to 650,000 distinct CDR3 sequences, approximately 16% found once; its top ten account for around 0.4%. The same data also contributed to another study, on yellow fever vaccine responses in identical twins.

The source material was CD4+ T cells sorted from blood. The TCR originated in a woman aged 18-30 years in good health.

DNA of the CDR3: TGTGCCAGTAGTATTAGAGGCGGGGGGGCTTTCTTT. This translates into CASSIRGGGAFF. V gene TRBV19 combines with J gene TRBJ1-1, with D possibly TRBD1 on 5 matching bases. CDR1 LNHDA and CDR2 SQIVND come from the germline V gene (reference sequence). CDR3 length: 12 residues. Trimming left V 3 bases short and J 11 bases short, with 13 bases between. Supplemented by reference TRBV19 and TRBJ1-1, the full variable domain reads DGGITQSPKYLFRKEGQNVTLSCEQNLNHDAMYWYRQDPGQGLRLIYYSQIVNDFQKGDIAEGYSVSREKKESFPLTVTSAQKNPTAFYLCASSIRGGGAFFGQGTRLTVV.